This T cell receptor beta chain was identified during a study of T cell responses to AZD1222 COVID-19 vaccine (dated by TCRdb to the early 2020s). Broadly, across the study: AZD1222 recipients whose second dose came at about 4 weeks and those whose second dose came at about 12 weeks were combined into one group, since spike-specific TCR depth and breadth did not differ between the two schedules. Enrollment into the trials was organized by age into subgroups of 18-55, 56-69 and 70-plus years, and those subgroups contained roughly 140, 27 and 60 TCR-sequenced participants, respectively. TCR sequencing was performed for about 250 trial participants, of whom around 200 were given two doses of AZD1222 and some 25 were given two doses of MenACWY control vaccine.

From cysteine to phenylalanine, the CDR3 is 12 amino acids long. Left in the record is the CDR3 DNA by itself, 36 bases read in frame from the first base. Looking up the germline V gene yields CDR1 SNHLY and CDR2 FYNNEI. The V end gives up 8 bases and the J end 3 bases, leaving 4 bases in the junction not matched to a gene. The paper's findings and limits, for the study overall: The 56-69-year group was small, and its depth increase did not reach significance, likely because of low power. Conclusions about previously exposed vaccinees were limited because only a handful of AZD1222 recipients were SARS-CoV-2 seropositive at baseline. The vaccine-associated CD4 TCRs covered the entire spike protein, and the dominant responses fell in regions 160-218 and 743-854. Spike-specific TCR breadth and depth rose significantly after two AZD1222 doses compared with day 0 and with MenACWY recipients. Participants were mostly white British, with more females than males. The authors suggested clonal diversity may have been underestimated. Nearly half of unique spike-specific TCRs reportedly recognized epitopes outside regions mutated in the B.1.351 and B.1.1.7 variants. Because no day 14 peak-response samples were available, repertoires were characterized only after the peak T cell response.

This clone has just a few counts. This receptor's antigen is unknown. Nothing much larger sits one base from this clone, and base qualities are not available. The sample's time point label is to be understood as: baseline before first vaccination. The vaccinee samples were drawn from two UK trials, COV001 and COV002, one of which was a single-blind randomized controlled phase 2/3 trial testing AZD1222 (ChAdOx1 nCoV-19) in healthy adults. For TCRbeta chain sequencing, PBMC samples from trial participants were taken at day 0 and at day 28 after the second dose. The CDR3 regions of human TCRbeta chains were subjected to immunosequencing. From the authors' description of their analysis: TCRs in the repertoires were compared against a reference library of SARS-CoV-2-specific TCRs that had been generated with the MIRA antigen-specificity platform. Breadth was defined as the fraction of unique TCRs that were SARS-CoV-2-associated. Depth was defined as the fraction of total T cells that were SARS-CoV-2-associated. Using the MIRA data, each spike-specific TCR was mapped to the spike region that the TCR reacts to and placed in a CD4 or CD8 class. Log10-transformed breadth and depth values were compared by one-way ANOVA with Sidak's multiple comparisons tests. The table comes from immuneACCESS by way of TCRdb, which keeps in-frame sequences with V and J called. Part of the clones is missing from these tables; in studies checked, under half for an unresolved V gene and the rest for unknown reasons. D and trimming were read from the DNA, whereas the V and J calls and clone size are those reported in that table. This sample has 110,000 or so clones in its table, and around 90% of those were observed once. 6.5% to 9.5% of the sample belongs to the ten largest clones.

The sequence came from an adult in good health. Sample: peripheral blood, taken on day 0 of AZD1222 vaccination. This receptor chain uses TRBV2 and TRBJ2-7; 7 bases in between match TRBD1. The CDR3 reads CASEGQNYEQYF. Read as DNA, the sequence is TGTGCCAGCGAGGGACAGAACTACGAGCAGTACTTC.